Presented here are 3 T cell receptor beta chains from one specimen sequenced in a study of blood T cell repertoires in COVID-19. Here immunoSEQ multiplex PCR was the method, and the copy in TCRdb shows in-frame clones only, minus some. The sample includes roughly 200,000 clones, just under 90% of them seen just once. Sequenced: PBMCs or T cells enriched from blood (not recorded which). All receptors derive from a woman between 25 and 40 years old with acute COVID-19.

A note on this clone: An end of the junction does not agree with germline; a read error may underlie this. The V gene is TRBV7-6, the J gene TRBJ1-3, with unresolved D. The CDR3 runs to 18 residues. Germline assignment: CDR1 SGHVS and CDR2 FNYEAQ. The CDR3 coding sequence is TGTGCCAGCAGCCTAGCGGGAGGTGGTGCTCCCTCTGGAAACACCATATATTTT. Translating gives CASSLAGGGAPSGNTIYF.

The chain is built from TRBV2 and TRBJ2-1, with 13 bases lining up with TRBD2. There are 15 residues in the CDR3. CDR1 is SNHLY and CDR2 is FYNNEI in the germline V gene. V lost 5 bases and J lost 6; bases outside the gene matches: 4. In DNA form, the CDR3 reads TGTGCCAGCAGTACCGGACTAGCGGGGGTCAATGAGCAGTTCTTC. Protein product: CASSTGLAGVNEQFF. Using reference TRBV2 and TRBJ2-1 for the parts outside the CDR3, the full variable domain is EPEVTQTPSHQVTQMGQEVILRCVPISNHLYFYWYRQILGQKVEFLVSFYNNEISEKSEIFDDQFSVERPDGSNFTLKIRSTKLEDSAMYFCASSTGLAGVNEQFFGPGTRLTVL.

This chain links TRBV2 with TRBJ2-1; 7 bases line up with TRBD1. Germline assignment: CDR1 SNHLY and CDR2 FYNNEI. The length of the CDR3 is 14 residues. After removal of 4 bases from V and 3 bases from J, the junction contained 3 bases not matched to a gene. This chain's CDR3 is CASSVRGLYNEQFF. The CDR3 DNA sequence: TGTGCCAGCAGTGTTAGGGGGCTCTACAATGAGCAGTTCTTC.